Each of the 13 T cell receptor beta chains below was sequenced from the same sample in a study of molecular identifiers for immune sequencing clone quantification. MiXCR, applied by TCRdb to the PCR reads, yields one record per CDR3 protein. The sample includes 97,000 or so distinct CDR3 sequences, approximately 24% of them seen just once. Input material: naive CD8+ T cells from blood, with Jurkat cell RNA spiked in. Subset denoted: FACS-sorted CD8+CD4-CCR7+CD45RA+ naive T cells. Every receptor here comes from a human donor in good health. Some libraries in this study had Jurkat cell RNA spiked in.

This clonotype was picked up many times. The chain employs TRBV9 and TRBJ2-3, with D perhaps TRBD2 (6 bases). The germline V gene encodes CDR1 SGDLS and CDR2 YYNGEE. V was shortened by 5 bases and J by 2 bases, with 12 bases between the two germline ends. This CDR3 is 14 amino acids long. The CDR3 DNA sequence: TGTGCCAGCAGTAGGACTACCTACACAGATACGCAGTATTTT. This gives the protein CASSRTTYTDTQYF.

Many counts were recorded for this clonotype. CDR3 protein: CASSFLPISTTDTQYF. The CDR3 DNA sequence: TGTGCCAGCAGTTTTCTACCTATATCCACAACAGATACGCAGTATTTT. The chain combines TRBV27 with TRBJ2-3; D gene uncertain. Germline values: CDR1 MNHEY, CDR2 SMNVEV (reference sequence). The CDR3 has 16 amino acids. V was shortened by 3 bases and J by 3 bases, with 16 bases between the two germline ends.

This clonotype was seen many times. The chain's CDR3 is CASSYRVKEETQYF. CDR3 DNA sequence: TGTGCCAGCAGCTACAGGGTCAAGGAAGAGACCCAGTACTTC. The chain carries TRBV5-4 and TRBJ2-5; a possible D gene is TRBD1 (6 bases). This CDR3 is 14 amino acids long. The germline V gene has CDR1 SGHNT and CDR2 YYREEE (reference sequence). V dropped 3 bases and J dropped 3 bases, with 12 bases sitting between them.

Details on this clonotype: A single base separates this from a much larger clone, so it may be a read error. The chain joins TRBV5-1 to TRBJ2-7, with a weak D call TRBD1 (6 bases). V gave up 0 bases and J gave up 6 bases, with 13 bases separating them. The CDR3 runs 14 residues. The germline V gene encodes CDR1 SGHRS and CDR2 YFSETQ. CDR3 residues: CASSLGGPEAEQYF. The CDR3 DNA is TGCGCCAGCAGCTTGGGGGGGCCGGAGGCCGAGCAGTACTTC.

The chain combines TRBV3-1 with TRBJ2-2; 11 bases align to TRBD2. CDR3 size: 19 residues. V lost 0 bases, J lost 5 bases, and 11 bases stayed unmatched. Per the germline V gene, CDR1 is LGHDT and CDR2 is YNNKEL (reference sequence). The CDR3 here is CASSQDQGRLAGQTGELFF. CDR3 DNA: TGTGCCAGCAGCCAAGATCAAGGAAGACTAGCGGGACAAACCGGGGAGCTGTTTTTT.

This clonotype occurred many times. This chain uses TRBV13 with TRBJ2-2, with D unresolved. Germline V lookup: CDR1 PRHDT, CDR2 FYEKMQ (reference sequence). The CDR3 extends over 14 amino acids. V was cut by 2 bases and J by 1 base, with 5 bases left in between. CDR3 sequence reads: CASSLLVNTGELFF. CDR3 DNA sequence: TGTGCCAGCAGCTTACTTGTGAACACCGGGGAGCTGTTTTTT.

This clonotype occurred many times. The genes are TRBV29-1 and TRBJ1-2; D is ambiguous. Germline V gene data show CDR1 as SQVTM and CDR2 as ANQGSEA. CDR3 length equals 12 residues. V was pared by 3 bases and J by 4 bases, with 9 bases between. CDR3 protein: CSVDETIYGYTF. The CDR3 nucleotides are TGCAGCGTTGATGAGACTATCTATGGCTACACCTTC.

The CDR3 DNA reads as TGTGCCAGCAGTACCATCCTAGGAGCCGAGACTAGCACAGATACGCAGTATTTT. It is translated as CASSTILGAETSTDTQYF. The V call is TRBV6-2 or TRBV6-3, the J call TRBJ2-3; D is unresolved. The CDR3 runs 18 residues. Germline lookup yields CDR1 MNHEY and CDR2 SVGEGT. The V end lost 5 bases, the J end lost 0 bases, and 21 bases lay between the germline ends.

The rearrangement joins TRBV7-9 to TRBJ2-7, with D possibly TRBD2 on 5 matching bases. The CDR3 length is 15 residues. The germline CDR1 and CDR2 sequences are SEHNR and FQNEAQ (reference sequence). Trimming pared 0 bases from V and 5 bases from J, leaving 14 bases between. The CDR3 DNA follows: TGTGCCAGCAGCTTAGCGGGTGCCGGGGTGGACGAGCAGTACTTC. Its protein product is CASSLAGAGVDEQYF.

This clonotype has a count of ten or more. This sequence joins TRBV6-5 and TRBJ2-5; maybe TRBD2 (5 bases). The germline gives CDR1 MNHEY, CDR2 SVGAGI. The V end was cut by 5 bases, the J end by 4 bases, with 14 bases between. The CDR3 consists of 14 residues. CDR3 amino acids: CASSPPGEGETQYF. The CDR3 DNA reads TGTGCCAGCAGTCCCCCCGGAGAGGGAGAGACCCAGTACTTC.

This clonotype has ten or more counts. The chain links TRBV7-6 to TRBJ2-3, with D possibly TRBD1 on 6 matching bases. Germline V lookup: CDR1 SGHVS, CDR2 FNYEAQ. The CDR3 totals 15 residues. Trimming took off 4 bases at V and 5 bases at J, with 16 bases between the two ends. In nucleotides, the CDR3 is TGTGCCAGCAGCTGGGACACACACCAACGAGATACGCAGTATTTT. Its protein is CASSWDTHQRDTQYF.

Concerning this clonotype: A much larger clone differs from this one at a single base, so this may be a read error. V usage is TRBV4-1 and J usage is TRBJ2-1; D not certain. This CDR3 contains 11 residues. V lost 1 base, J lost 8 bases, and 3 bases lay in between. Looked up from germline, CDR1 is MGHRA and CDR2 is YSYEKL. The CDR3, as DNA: TGCGCCAGCAGCCAAGTCGATGAGCAGTTCTTC. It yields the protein CASSQVDEQFF.

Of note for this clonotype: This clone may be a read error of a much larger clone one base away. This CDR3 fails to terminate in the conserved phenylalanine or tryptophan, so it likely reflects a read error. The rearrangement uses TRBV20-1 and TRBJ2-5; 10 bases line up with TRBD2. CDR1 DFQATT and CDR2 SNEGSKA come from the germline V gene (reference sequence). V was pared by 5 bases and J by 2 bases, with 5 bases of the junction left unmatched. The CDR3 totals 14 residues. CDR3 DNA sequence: TGCAGTGCTCGGACTAGCGGCATTCAAGAGACCCAGTACCTC. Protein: CSARTSGIQETQYL.